The source of this TCR beta chain is a study of blood T cell repertoires in COVID-19. About the research overall: Acute and convalescent COVID-19 samples came from the United States, Italy and Spain. Sources were T cells, B-cell-depleted T cells, or PBMCs; the material itself was cDNA or gDNA.

Looked up from germline, CDR1 is SGHNT and CDR2 is YYREEE (reference sequence). CDR3 length equals 17 residues. Losses at the gene ends were 4 bases for V and 1 base for J; bases not matched to a gene: 10. Notes on this clone: At the DNA level, this CDR3 is encoded by other sequences in the same sample as well.

How the authors handled the data: From reference gene primer amplification, estimates of nucleated cell counts were derived. TCRdb keeps only in-frame clones here, not all; method: immunoSEQ multiplex PCR. That table furnishes V, J and clone size, whereas the DNA furnished D and trimming. The repertoire has approximately 150,000 clones, roughly 90% of them found once; the top ten carry 18%. The source material was peripheral blood. The TCR comes from a man in his fifties or sixties with active or convalescent COVID-19. The genes are TRBV5-4 and TRBJ2-3; 9 positions match TRBD2. The CDR3 is CASSLGAGGPGTDTQYF. The CDR3 DNA reads as TGTGCCAGCAGCCTCGGTGCGGGAGGGCCTGGCACAGATACGCAGTATTTT.